This TCR beta chain stems from a study of T cells in Graves' hyperthyroidism and ophthalmopathy. Researchers took RNA transcripts and amplified the TCR beta CDR3 regions from them. Researchers ran a first-round RT-PCR on the TCR CDR3 using the HTBI primer set. Each CDR3 protein is one row after TCRdb ran MiXCR on the multiplex PCR reads. The table lists about 260,000 distinct CDR3 sequences, around 17% of them singletons, with 25% to 30% in the top ten. The CDR3 has 15 amino acids. V gave up 10 bases and J gave up 4 bases; unmatched junction bases: 12. Germline CDR1 and CDR2: SGHTA and FQGNSA. Overall study results and limits: In validation, the model predicted ophthalmopathy. These predictions came a median roughly 6 months before onset.

This clonotype has at least ten counts. The antigen is not known. Isolation of PBMCs was performed on 9.5 to 10 ml fresh peripheral blood. The chain combines TRBV7-2 with TRBJ2-2; 7 nucleotides match TRBD2. What was sequenced was blood. The clonotype originates from a woman aged 18-30 years with Graves' ophthalmopathy. The CDR3, as DNA: TGTGCCACCTCCGGGACTACCTACGCCACCGGGGAGCTGTTTTTT. Its protein is CATSGTTYATGELFF.